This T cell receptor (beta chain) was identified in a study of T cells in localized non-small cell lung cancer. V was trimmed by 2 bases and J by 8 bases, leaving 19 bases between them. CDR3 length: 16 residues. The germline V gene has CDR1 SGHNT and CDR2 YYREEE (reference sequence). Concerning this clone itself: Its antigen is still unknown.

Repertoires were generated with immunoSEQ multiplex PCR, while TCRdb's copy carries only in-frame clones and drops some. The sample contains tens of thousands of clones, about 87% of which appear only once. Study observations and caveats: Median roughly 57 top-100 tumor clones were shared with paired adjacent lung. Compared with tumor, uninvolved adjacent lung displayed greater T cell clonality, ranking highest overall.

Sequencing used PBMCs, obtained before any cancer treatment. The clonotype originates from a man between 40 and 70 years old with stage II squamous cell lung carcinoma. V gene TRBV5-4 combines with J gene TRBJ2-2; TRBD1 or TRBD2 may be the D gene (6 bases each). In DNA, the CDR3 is TGTGCCAGCAGCTTAGCCGCGACTAGGGGGTCGGGGGAGCTGTTTTTT. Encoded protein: CASSLAATRGSGELFF. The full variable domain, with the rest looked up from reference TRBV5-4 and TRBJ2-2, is ETGVTQSPTHLIKTRGQQVTLRCSSQSGHNTVSWYQQALGQGPQFIFQYYREEENGRGNFPPRFSGLQFPNYSSELNVNALELDDSALYLCASSLAATRGSGELFFGEGSRLTVL.